The 27 T cell receptor beta chains listed next were all sequenced from one sample in a study of CD8+CD57+ T cells in acquired aplastic anemia. Patients who underwent sequencing had shown CD8+CD57+ cell expansion by flow cytometry. Genomic DNA constituted the template upon which TCR beta VDJ and CDR3 profiling was performed. TCRdb itself ran the reads through MiXCR, one entry per CDR3 protein. There are some 180,000 distinct CDR3 sequences in the sample; roughly three fifths occur only once, and under 55% lies in the top ten. Sequenced input: sorted CD4+, CD8+, or CD8+CD57+ T cells (not recorded which) from PBMCs. The receptors were sampled from a human donor with aplastic anemia.

The chain uses TRBV5-8 and TRBJ1-4; no reliable D call. This CDR3 has 11 amino acids. V shed 6 bases and J shed 7 bases, with 7 bases lying between them. In germline, CDR1 is SGHTS, CDR2 YDEGEE. This chain's CDR3 is CASNLGEKLFF. The CDR3 DNA reads TGTGCCAGCAACCTGGGTGAAAAACTGTTTTTT.

V gene TRBV7-9 combines with J gene TRBJ2-5, with a weak D call TRBD1 (6 bases). The germline gives CDR1 SEHNR, CDR2 FQNEAQ (reference sequence). CDR3 length: 14 amino acids. V lost 5 bases to trimming and J lost 5 bases, with 15 bases between them. CDR3 sequence (DNA): TGTGCCAGCAGCCAGGGGTTTAAAGGGGAGACCCAGTACTTC. It specifies CASSQGFKGETQYF.

The chain joins TRBV5-1 to TRBJ2-3, with D tentatively TRBD1 (5 bases). V was shortened by 0 bases and J by 4 bases, with 12 bases between the two germline ends. The CDR3 spans 15 residues. Germline CDR1 reads SGHRS; CDR2 reads YFSETQ. This CDR3 is CASSLGGRQADTQYF. CDR3 DNA: TGCGCCAGCAGCTTGGGGGGCAGGCAGGCAGATACGCAGTATTTT.

This clonotype was counted between two and nine times. V and J are TRBV7-8 and TRBJ2-7; TRBD2 might be the D (6 bases). The CDR3 contains 15 residues. Trimming removed 2 bases from V and 2 bases from J, with 13 bases in between. Germline V gene data show CDR1 as SGHVS and CDR2 as FQNEAQ. For the CDR3, the DNA is TGTGCCAGCAGCTTACGGGACTCAAACACCTACGAGCAGTACTTC. It is translated as CASSLRDSNTYEQYF. The whole variable domain, filled in from reference TRBV7-8 and TRBJ2-7, reads GAGVSQSPRYKVAKRGQDVALRCDPISGHVSLFWYQQALGQGPEFLTYFQNEAQLDKSGLPSDRFFAERPEGSVSTLKIQRTQQEDSAVYLCASSLRDSNTYEQYFGPGTRLTVT.

V usage is TRBV10-2 and J usage is TRBJ1-2, with TRBD1 identical over 7 bases. The V and J ends lost 6 bases and 4 bases, in that order; junction bases with no gene match: 5. Germline loops: CDR1 WSHSY, CDR2 SAAADI. The CDR3 is 13 residues long. Written as DNA, the CDR3 is TGCGCCAGCAGACAGGGGTTTGGCTATGGCTACACCTTC. It specifies CASRQGFGYGYTF.

The V call is TRBV5-6, the J call TRBJ2-1, with a possible D match to TRBD2 (6 bases). Germline values: CDR1 SGHDT, CDR2 YYEEEE. The CDR3 runs 14 residues. With 6 bases removed from V and 3 bases from J, the gap between germline ends came to 13 bases. CDR3 protein: CASTLPGDYNEQFF. The CDR3 bases are TGTGCCAGCACCCTCCCGGGGGACTACAATGAGCAGTTCTTC.

With regard to this clonotype: A read error is possible here, since a much larger clone lies one base away. As the CDR3 is not closed by the conserved phenylalanine or tryptophan, this likely results from a read error. This sequence joins TRBV2 and TRBJ2-7, with a weak D call TRBD1 (6 bases). CDR1 and CDR2 (germline): SNHLY, FYNNEI. V was pared by 5 bases and J by 4 bases, with 15 bases between. The CDR3 has 14 residues. The CDR3 bases are TGTGCCAGCAGTTTGGGCAGGGGAAAGTACGAGCAGTACCTC. This sequence encodes CASSLGRGKYEQYL.

The chain joins TRBV12-3 or TRBV12-4 to TRBJ1-2; 7 bases line up with TRBD1. With V trimmed by 6 bases and J by 3 bases, 7 bases remained unmatched. This CDR3 region has 14 residues. CDR3 in DNA: TGTGCCAGCAGCCGCACAGGGGACTACTATGGCTACACCTTC. Protein: CASSRTGDYYGYTF.

As for this clonotype: Since no conserved phenylalanine or tryptophan closes the CDR3, a read error is the likely cause. This chain joins TRBV5-8 and TRBJ2-7; unclear D gene. Germline CDR1 and CDR2: SGHTS and YDEGEE. The CDR3 extends over 11 amino acids. This CDR3 is CASSLNYEQYS. CDR3 nucleotide sequence: TGTGCAAGCAGCTTGAACTACGAGCAGTACTCC.

Remarks on this clonotype: The missing conserved phenylalanine or tryptophan at the end of this CDR3 makes a read error likely. The chain employs TRBV5-1 and TRBJ2-2; no clear D gene. This CDR3 is built from 11 residues. Germline CDR1 and CDR2: SGHRS and YFSETQ. Between the trimmed V and J ends, which lost 1 base and 6 bases, there was a span of 1 base. CDR3 DNA: TGCGCCAGCAGCTTGTCCGGGGAGCTGTTTCTT. The encoded protein is CASSLSGELFL.

V is TRBV7-9 and J is TRBJ2-2; D unclear. The CDR3 spans 15 residues. V was trimmed by 5 bases and J by 4 bases, leaving 14 bases between them. Per germline, CDR1 SEHNR and CDR2 FQNEAQ (reference sequence). This CDR3 is CASSLTAEPTGELFF. The CDR3 nucleotides are TGTGCCAGCAGCCTGACGGCAGAGCCCACCGGGGAGCTGTTTTTT.

This chain links TRBV24-1 with TRBJ1-5, with TRBD1 matching 7 bases. Germline V CDR1 and CDR2: KGHDR, SFDVKD. The CDR3 spans 14 residues. Unmatched junction bases numbered 0, after V lost 3 bases and J lost 2 bases. CDR3 DNA: TGTGCCACCAGTGATACAGGGGGCAATCAGCCCCAGCATTTT. It codes for CATSDTGGNQPQHF.

The chain uses TRBV5-1 and TRBJ2-5; 8 positions match TRBD2. Trimming cost V 0 bases and J 11 bases; bases outside gene matches: 15. There are 16 residues in the CDR3. Germline V gives CDR1 SGHRS, CDR2 YFSETQ. CDR3 loop: CASSLASGPLGIEQYF. For the CDR3, the DNA is TGCGCCAGCAGCTTGGCTAGCGGGCCCCTAGGTATAGAGCAGTACTTC.

The genes are TRBV5-1 and TRBJ1-3; unclear D gene. Between the trimmed V and J ends, which lost 2 bases and 7 bases, there was a span of 13 bases. Per the germline V gene, CDR1 is SGHRS and CDR2 is YFSETQ. This CDR3 is built from 14 residues. CDR3 sequence: CASSLRGPMNTIYF. The CDR3 region has the DNA TGCGCCAGCAGCTTACGTGGACCCATGAACACCATATATTTT.

This clonotype was counted only a few times. The rearrangement joins TRBV20-1 to TRBJ2-7; 9 bases agree with TRBD1. Germline V gene lookup returns CDR1 DFQATT and CDR2 SNEGSKA (reference sequence). The length of the CDR3 is 13 residues. J was trimmed by 5 bases and V by 1 base; bases with no gene match: 3. The CDR3 here is CSARAGQGNEQYF. In DNA form, the CDR3 reads TGCAGTGCTAGAGCCGGACAGGGGAACGAGCAGTACTTC.

The chain carries TRBV9 and TRBJ2-2, with TRBD2 matching over 8 bases. V lost 2 bases, J lost 4 bases, and 7 bases stayed unmatched. The germline gives CDR1 SGDLS, CDR2 YYNGEE. The CDR3 is made up of 16 amino acids. The CDR3: CASSVAGGLSTGELFF. For the CDR3, the DNA is TGTGCCAGCAGCGTTGCGGGGGGCCTGAGCACCGGGGAGCTGTTTTTT.

This clonotype showed up just a few times. The J gene is TRBJ2-7, the V gene TRBV7-3; D perhaps matches TRBD1 (6 bases). Germline V gives CDR1 SGHTA, CDR2 FQGTGA. Trimming shortened V by 2 bases and J by 5 bases, and 16 bases separated the two germline ends. This CDR3 region has 15 residues. The CDR3 here is CASSLGQGGFDEQYF. Here the CDR3 DNA reads TGTGCCAGCAGCTTAGGGCAAGGGGGATTTGACGAGCAGTACTTC.

V gene TRBV7-2 combines with J gene TRBJ2-5; TRBD2 matches at 10 bases. V shed 4 bases, J shed 4 bases, and the junction held 6 bases outside the gene matches. Germline V gene lookup returns CDR1 SGHTA and CDR2 FQGNSA. The CDR3 contains 15 residues. Written as DNA, the CDR3 is TGTGCCAGCAGCTCCTCTAGCGGGAGTGGAGAGACCCAGTACTTC. Its protein is CASSSSSGSGETQYF.

This clonotype was picked up a small number of times. The chain links TRBV7-2 to TRBJ1-4; unclear D gene. This CDR3 region has 15 residues. Germline V gene lookup returns CDR1 SGHTA and CDR2 FQGNSA. V was clipped by 4 bases and J by 0 bases, with 9 bases between them. CDR3 nucleotide sequence: TGTGCCAGCAGCTCGGGCGTTGCAACTAATGAAAAACTGTTTTTT. It codes for CASSSGVATNEKLFF.

The chain is built from TRBV2 and TRBJ2-1, with D perhaps TRBD1 or TRBD2 (6 bases each). The CDR3 consists of 12 residues. CDR1 is SNHLY, CDR2 FYNNEI, per germline. V lost 7 bases and J lost 7, with 11 bases in between. CDR3 DNA sequence: TGTGCCAGCACAAGGGGGGTGAATGAGCAGTTCTTC. Residues: CASTRGVNEQFF.

The chain joins TRBV7-8 to TRBJ1-2; possible D gene TRBD1, 6 bases. CDR3 length equals 16 residues. The V end was cut by 5 bases, the J end by 3 bases, with 19 bases between. The V gene's germline CDR1 is SGHVS and CDR2 FQNEAQ. The CDR3 region is CASSPKVGTRHYGYTF. CDR3 sequence (DNA): TGTGCCAGCAGCCCCAAAGTCGGGACAAGACACTATGGCTACACCTTC.

Comment on this clonotype: Lacking the conserved final phenylalanine or tryptophan, this CDR3 likely reflects a read error. The V call is TRBV5-4, the J call TRBJ1-1; 7 positions match TRBD1. Germline V gene data show CDR1 as SGHNT and CDR2 as YYREEE (reference sequence). J lost 1 base, V lost 2 bases, and 2 bases had no gene match. The CDR3 is made up of 14 amino acids. The CDR3 loop is CASSLGQENTEAFL. As DNA, the CDR3 is TGTGCCAGCAGCTTAGGACAGGAGAACACTGAAGCTTTCCTT.

This chain uses TRBV7-2 with TRBJ1-2, with 10 bases matching TRBD1. With 4 bases clipped from V and 5 bases from J, the junction kept 10 bases outside the gene matches. The germline gives CDR1 SGHTA, CDR2 FQGNSA. The CDR3 totals 16 residues. In nucleotides, the CDR3 is TGTGCCAGCAGCTCCCCCGGACAGGGGGTAGGGTATGGCTACACCTTC. Translated: CASSSPGQGVGYGYTF.

In this sample, this clonotype turned up many times. CDR3 DNA: TGCAGTGCCCAGAGCTATCGCGGGGACTACGAGCAGTACTTC. As protein: CSAQSYRGDYEQYF. The V and J genes are TRBV20-1 and TRBJ2-7, with D perhaps TRBD2 (6 bases). Germline-derived CDR1 and CDR2 are DFQATT and SNEGSKA (reference sequence). This CDR3 has 14 residues. V was trimmed by 6 bases and J by 3 bases, leaving 18 bases between them.

V and J are TRBV7-6 and TRBJ2-7; 9 bases fit TRBD2. Trimming at V came to 4 bases and at J to 3 bases, leaving 7 bases not matched to a gene. Germline lookup yields CDR1 SGHVS and CDR2 FNYEAQ. The CDR3 loop spans 15 amino acids. CDR3 protein: CASSSLAGPFYEQYF. In DNA form, the CDR3 reads TGTGCCAGCAGCTCCCTAGCGGGGCCCTTCTACGAGCAGTACTTC.

The gene calls are TRBV7-4 and TRBJ2-7; 8 bases match TRBD1. This CDR3 comprises 15 residues. In germline, CDR1 is SGHVT, CDR2 SQSDAQ. J lost 9 bases, V lost 5 bases, and 15 bases had no gene match. The CDR3 DNA follows: TGTGCCAGCAGCCGGACAGGGCCCCAACTGGGTGGGCAGTACTTC. This translates into CASSRTGPQLGGQYF.

V gene TRBV29-1 combines with J gene TRBJ2-7, with no clear D. Trimming stripped 0 bases from V and 4 bases from J, with 7 bases between. Germline V gene lookup returns CDR1 SQVTM and CDR2 ANQGSEA. The CDR3 sequence is 12 residues long. This CDR3 reads CSVEERGYEQYF. The CDR3 DNA is TGCAGCGTTGAAGAACGCGGTTACGAGCAGTACTTC.